This section outlines one TCR beta chain sequence together with its context. Its antigen is not identified. This entry belongs to a study of T-cell memory formation after mild COVID-19. The overall study: Across donors, TCR clusters were largely donor specific.

Study-level findings and limits: Proof of SARS-CoV-2 specificity was absent for the second-wave clones that crested on day 37. The finding that pre-infection memory included some responding clones suggested that cross-reactive memory joined. Clones contracting over day 15 to 85 were CD4/CD8 balanced, with later expanders leaning CD4+.

TCRdb re-analysed the 5' RACE reads in MiXCR, keeping a single row per CDR3 protein. Found here are about 350,000 distinct CDR3 sequences, roughly an eighth of them singletons; the top ten hold approximately 21%. The sequenced sample was PBMCs or a T cell subset sorted from them (not recorded which). The TCR originated in a man aged 18 to 29 who had mild COVID-19 (a few samples of this study predate the infection). Cell type and time point are not known.

The CDR3 DNA is TGTGCCAGCACCCTACGAGGGGGCCTGAGTGGGAACACTGAAGCTTTCTTT. As protein: CASTLRGGLSGNTEAFF. This rearrangement joins TRBV27 to TRBJ1-1; 7 bases fit TRBD1. Losses at the gene ends were 7 bases for V and 1 base for J; bases not matched to a gene: 15. The CDR3 is 17 amino acids. Germline V gene data show CDR1 as MNHEY and CDR2 as SMNVEV (reference sequence).